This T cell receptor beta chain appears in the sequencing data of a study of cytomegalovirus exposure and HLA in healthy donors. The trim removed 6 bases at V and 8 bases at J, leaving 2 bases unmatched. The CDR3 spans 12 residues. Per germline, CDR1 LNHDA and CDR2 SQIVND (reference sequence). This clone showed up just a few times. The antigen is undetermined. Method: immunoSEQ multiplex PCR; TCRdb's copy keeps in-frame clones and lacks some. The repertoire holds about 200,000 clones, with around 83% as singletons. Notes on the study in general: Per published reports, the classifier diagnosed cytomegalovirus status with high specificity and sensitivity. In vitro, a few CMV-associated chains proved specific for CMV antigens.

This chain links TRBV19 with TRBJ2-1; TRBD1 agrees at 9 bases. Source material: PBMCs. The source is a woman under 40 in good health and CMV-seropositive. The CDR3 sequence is CASRQGADEQFF. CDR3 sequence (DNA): TGTGCCAGTAGACAGGGGGCCGATGAGCAGTTCTTC.